The T cell receptor beta chain under discussion was sequenced for a study of blood T cells in healthy people across ages. Next came a second PCR, run for about 6 to 12 cycles, which used a sample-barcoded 5' primer along with a J-beta primer mix. MiXCR, applied by TCRdb to the 5' RACE reads, yields one record per CDR3 protein. The sample holds around 700,000 distinct CDR3 sequences, just under 25% seen once. This clonotype was picked up a small number of times. CDR1 is PRHDT, CDR2 FYEKMQ, per germline (reference sequence). This CDR3 has 16 amino acids. The V gene end was trimmed by 4 bases and the J gene end by 1 base; junction bases not matched to a gene: 7. These sequences were also reported in another study, on T cells of mothers and their children.

V usage is TRBV13 and J usage is TRBJ2-7, with TRBD1 identical over 10 bases. Sequencing input: blood. This TCR derives from a boy aged 5 to 17 in good health. CDR3 region: CASSSRDRGNSYEQYF. In DNA form, the CDR3 reads TGTGCCAGCAGCTCTCGGGACAGGGGAAATTCCTACGAGCAGTACTTC.